These 7 T cell receptor beta chains were sequenced from one sample in a study of CD8+CD57+ T cells in acquired aplastic anemia. Genomic DNA provided the template from which TCR beta VDJ and CDR3 profiles were obtained. TCRdb processed the reads anew with MiXCR; each CDR3 protein has one entry. The table includes some 160,000 distinct CDR3 sequences, around 48% detected once. It was patients with CD8+CD57+ cell expansion by flow cytometry who were chosen for sequencing. Material for sequencing was sorted CD4+, CD8+, or CD8+CD57+ T cells (not recorded which) from PBMCs. These receptors all come from a human donor with aplastic anemia.

This chain links TRBV28 with TRBJ2-7; tentative D call: TRBD2 (6 bases). The germline V and J ends were trimmed by 2 bases and 4 bases, with 15 bases remaining between them. This CDR3 has 15 amino acids. The germline CDR1 and CDR2 sequences are MDHEN and SYDVKM. The CDR3 DNA is TGTGCCAGCAGTTTAGTAGGGGACTTATCTTACGAGCAGTACTTC. Translated: CASSLVGDLSYEQYF.

This clonotype was recorded at least ten times. V is TRBV9 and J is TRBJ2-5, with a weak D call TRBD2 (5 bases). The germline gives CDR1 SGDLS, CDR2 YYNGEE. Trimming took 0 bases from V and 2 from J, leaving 8 bases between them. This CDR3 comprises 14 residues. CDR3 DNA sequence: TGTGCCAGCAGCGTAGGAGGGATACAAGAGACCCAGTACTTC. Translated: CASSVGGIQETQYF.

With respect to this clonotype: A single base separates this from a much larger clone, so it may be a read error. This chain links TRBV4-1 with TRBJ2-7; perhaps D is TRBD1 or TRBD2 (6 bases each). V lost 3 bases, J lost 6 bases, and 15 bases lay in between. The CDR3 contains 14 residues. Germline V gene lookup returns CDR1 MGHRA and CDR2 YSYEKL. This CDR3 is CASSQRGSSVEQYF. The CDR3 DNA sequence: TGCGCCAGCAGCCAGAGGGGGTCTAGCGTCGAGCAGTACTTC.

This clonotype was seen repeatedly, ten times or more. The chain employs TRBV7-9 and TRBJ2-7; 15 nucleotides match TRBD2. V lost 5 bases, J lost 7 bases, and 3 bases stayed unmatched. This CDR3 has 14 residues. From germline, CDR1 is SEHNR and CDR2 FQNEAQ (reference sequence). DNA of the CDR3: TGTGCCAGCAGCCCCGGACTAGCGGGAGGGGAGCAGTACTTC. Its translation is CASSPGLAGGEQYF.

This clonotype occurred many times. This chain connects TRBV12-3 or TRBV12-4 to TRBJ2-7, with unresolved D. The CDR3 runs 13 residues. Trimming took off 1 base at V and 5 bases at J, with 9 bases between the two ends. CDR3 loop: CASSLEGRDEQYF. Written as DNA, the CDR3 is TGTGCCAGCAGTTTAGAGGGTAGGGACGAGCAGTACTTC.

This clonotype was seen only a few times. This rearrangement joins TRBV29-1 to TRBJ2-7; 7 bases are shared with TRBD1. The CDR3 has 14 residues. The J segment lost 3 bases and the V segment lost 2 bases, leaving 7 bases of the junction unmatched. Germline CDR1 is SQVTM and CDR2 is ANQGSEA. The DNA of the CDR3 is TGCAGCGTTGAATCGGGACAGTCTATCTACGAGCAGTACTTC. Its translation is CSVESGQSIYEQYF.

The chain employs TRBV10-3 and TRBJ1-1, with TRBD1 as a possible D gene (5 bases). Trimming cost V 10 bases and J 1 base, with 16 bases left between them. The CDR3 is made up of 14 amino acids. Germline V CDR1 and CDR2: ENHRY, SYGVKD. The CDR3 coding sequence is TGTGCCACCTGGGGTTCGGGGCCGAACACTGAAGCTTTCTTT. It is translated as CATWGSGPNTEAFF.